The 32 T cell receptor beta chains in this list originate from one sample, sequenced in a study of OX40 agonist ivuxolimab in advanced cancers. TCRdb's copy holds only in-frame clones and misses some; the assay was immunoSEQ multiplex PCR. Of roughly 90,000 clones listed, about 90% are singletons. This material consisted of CD4+ or CD8+ T cells sorted from blood, taken in a trial of the OX40 agonist ivuxolimab. The source is an adult with an advanced solid tumor such as melanoma, head and neck, liver or kidney cancer.

The CDR3 reads CASSPGQGADEQYF. The CDR3 nucleotides are TGTGCCAGCAGTCCGGGACAGGGGGCCGACGAGCAGTACTTC. V usage is TRBV6-1 and J usage is TRBJ2-7, with 12 positions matching TRBD1. This CDR3 is 14 amino acids long. In germline, CDR1 is MNHNS, CDR2 SASEGT. The V segment lost 5 bases and the J segment 5 bases; nucleotides outside the gene matches: 4.

The rearrangement links TRBV10-3 to TRBJ2-3; 8 bases align to TRBD2. This CDR3 has 15 residues. CDR1 and CDR2 from the germline V gene are ENHRY and SYGVKD. With V trimmed by 3 bases and J by 3 bases, 5 bases remained unmatched. Here the CDR3 DNA reads TGTGCCATCAGTGATTGGCGCGGGGGGACAGATACGCAGTATTTT. Protein sequence: CAISDWRGGTDTQYF.

This clone came up once. This sequence joins TRBV11-2 and TRBJ2-5; D remains ambiguous. The germline V gene has CDR1 SGHAT and CDR2 FQNNGV. This CDR3 spans 17 amino acids. V shed 2 bases and J shed 1 base, with 17 bases lying between them. The CDR3 is CASSLSLRRLIQETQYF. The CDR3 nucleotides read TGTGCCAGCAGCTTAAGTCTGCGGCGGCTAATCCAAGAGACCCAGTACTTC.

This clone was counted a single time. The chain joins TRBV27 to TRBJ2-7; TRBD2 agrees at 7 bases. After removal of 5 bases from V and 3 bases from J, the junction contained 22 bases not matched to a gene. Germline values: CDR1 MNHEY, CDR2 SMNVEV (reference sequence). This CDR3 has 19 residues. The CDR3 DNA reads TGTGCCAGCAGTACCACAAGGGGAACCAAGACTAGCAGCCGCTACGAGCAGTACTTC. Translation: CASSTTRGTKTSSRYEQYF.

Here the CDR3 reads CASSPLARDTDTQYF. Written as DNA, the CDR3 is TGTGCCAGCAGCCCACTGGCCAGGGACACAGATACGCAGTATTTT. J is TRBJ2-3 and V is TRBV7-8; possibly TRBD1 for D (5 bases). The CDR3 contains 15 residues. Germline assignment: CDR1 SGHVS and CDR2 FQNEAQ. Trimming stripped 5 bases from V and 2 bases from J, with 14 bases between.

The chain carries TRBV15 and TRBJ1-1; D is unresolved. V lost 3 bases, J lost 1 base, and 15 bases lay in between. Germline V gene data show CDR1 as LNHNV and CDR2 as YYDKDF (reference sequence). This CDR3 region has 16 residues. This CDR3 is CATSRPFLKGNTEAFF. The CDR3 DNA is TGTGCCACCAGCAGGCCTTTTTTAAAGGGGAACACTGAAGCTTTCTTT.

V usage is TRBV19 and J usage is TRBJ2-7; D is tentatively TRBD1 or TRBD2 (5 bases each). This CDR3 is built from 15 residues. Per germline, CDR1 LNHDA and CDR2 SQIVND (reference sequence). The V end was cut by 3 bases, the J end by 4 bases, with 16 bases between. In DNA, the CDR3 is TGTGCCAGTAGTATTGACCTAGCATCAGGGTACGAGCAGTACTTC. This translates into CASSIDLASGYEQYF.

This clone appeared once. The chain employs TRBV4-1 and TRBJ2-7; TRBD2 agrees at 9 bases. V shed 5 bases, J shed 0 bases, and the junction held 8 bases outside the gene matches. This CDR3 comprises 16 residues. Germline CDR1 MGHRA, CDR2 YSYEKL. The CDR3 nucleotides are TGCGCCAGCAGCTCAATAGCGGGAGCCCTCTCCTACGAGCAGTACTTC. Translation: CASSSIAGALSYEQYF.

The genes are TRBV15 and TRBJ2-5; no definite D call. Trimming left V 0 bases short and J 2 bases short, with 10 bases between. The CDR3 has 15 amino acids. Germline lookup yields CDR1 LNHNV and CDR2 YYDKDF (reference sequence). CDR3 coding DNA: TGTGCCACCAGCAGAGATTTGACGGTACAAGAGACCCAGTACTTC. Translated, it gives CATSRDLTVQETQYF.

The rearrangement links TRBV5-4 to TRBJ2-7; D is unclear. The CDR3 is 15 amino acids. V lost 0 bases and J lost 7, with 17 bases in between. The germline CDR1 and CDR2 sequences are SGHNT and YYREEE (reference sequence). In DNA, the CDR3 is TGTGCCAGCAGCTTGGGCGAGGCCCTCGCTAGGGAGCAGTACTTC. Its protein is CASSLGEALAREQYF. Combining the CDR3 with reference TRBV5-4 and TRBJ2-7 gives the whole variable domain ETGVTQSPTHLIKTRGQQVTLRCSSQSGHNTVSWYQQALGQGPQFIFQYYREEENGRGNFPPRFSGLQFPNYSSELNVNALELDDSALYLCASSLGEALAREQYFGPGTRLTVT.

The rearrangement links TRBV5-1 to TRBJ2-7; a weak D match, TRBD2 (6 bases). Trimming removed 4 bases from V and 3 bases from J, with 14 bases in between. The CDR3 is made up of 14 amino acids. The germline V gene encodes CDR1 SGHRS and CDR2 YFSETQ. CDR3 sequence reads: CASSEGTGNYEQYF. CDR3 DNA sequence: TGCGCCAGCAGCGAGGGGACTGGTAACTACGAGCAGTACTTC.

The CDR3 protein is CASSVGSSGRVEQFF. The CDR3 region has the DNA TGTGCCAGCAGCGTAGGTAGTAGCGGGAGAGTTGAGCAGTTCTTC. The V gene is TRBV9, the J gene TRBJ2-1; TRBD2 agrees at 9 bases. The V and J ends lost 0 bases and 9 bases, in that order; junction bases with no gene match: 7. The CDR3 has 15 residues. Germline V gene lookup returns CDR1 SGDLS and CDR2 YYNGEE.

The chain uses TRBV7-8 and TRBJ1-2; no clear D gene. Trimming left V 0 bases short and J 8 bases short, with 13 bases between. The germline V gene has CDR1 SGHVS and CDR2 FQNEAQ. CDR3 length equals 14 residues. CDR3: CASSLADVYSGYTF. In DNA, the CDR3 is TGTGCCAGCAGCTTAGCGGACGTATATTCCGGCTACACCTTC.

The genes are TRBV6-6 and TRBJ1-4; D is perhaps TRBD1 (5 bases). Germline CDR1 MNHNY, CDR2 SVGAGI (reference sequence). V was clipped by 2 bases and J by 0 bases, with 10 bases between them. The length of the CDR3 is 16 residues. CDR3 sequence reads: CASSYRGAATNEKLFF. CDR3 DNA: TGTGCCAGCAGTTACCGAGGGGCTGCAACTAATGAAAAACTGTTTTTT.

This rearrangement joins TRBV5-1 to TRBJ2-3; 7 bases are a match to TRBD2. CDR3 size: 15 residues. V shed 4 bases, J shed 3 bases, and the junction held 8 bases outside the gene matches. Germline V CDR1 and CDR2: SGHRS, YFSETQ. CDR3 coding DNA: TGCGCCAGCAGCGGGAGGGTGGAAGGGACAGATACGCAGTATTTT. Translating gives CASSGRVEGTDTQYF.

The V call is TRBV6-6, the J call TRBJ1-1; D is undetermined. Germline CDR1 is MNHNY and CDR2 is SVGAGI (reference sequence). This CDR3 has 15 amino acids. Trimming took 0 bases from V and 0 from J, leaving 8 bases between them. The CDR3 nucleotides read TGTGCCAGCAGTTACTCGGGCAGAATGAACACTGAAGCTTTCTTT. Its translation is CASSYSGRMNTEAFF.

This rearrangement joins TRBV30 to TRBJ1-3, with unresolved D. Germline V gene sequence: CDR1 GTSNPN, CDR2 SVGIG (reference sequence). The CDR3 has 11 amino acids. The ends were cut back, 2 bases at V and 4 bases at J, with 3 bases in the middle. CDR3: CAWSSGNTIYF. CDR3 nucleotides: TGTGCCTGGAGTAGCGGAAACACCATATATTTT. The full variable domain, with the rest looked up from reference TRBV30 and TRBJ1-3, is SQTIHQWPATLVQPVGSPLSLECTVEGTSNPNLYWYRQAAGRGLQLLFYSVGIGQISSEVPQNLSASRPQDRQFILSSKKLLLSDSGFYLCAWSSGNTIYFGEGSWLTVV.

The genes are TRBV19 and TRBJ1-1; D possibly corresponds to TRBD1 (6 bases). In germline, CDR1 is LNHDA, CDR2 SQIVND (reference sequence). CDR3 length equals 13 residues. Trimming removed 8 bases at V and 4 bases at J, with 14 bases between. CDR3: CASSTGLSTEAFF. The CDR3 coding sequence is TGTGCCAGTTCTACAGGGTTGAGCACTGAAGCTTTCTTT.

The chain joins TRBV28 to TRBJ1-1, with a tentative D call TRBD1 (5 bases). Trimming shortened V by 8 bases and J by 1 base, and 11 bases separated the two germline ends. Looked up from germline, CDR1 is MDHEN and CDR2 is SYDVKM. This CDR3 region has 13 residues. The CDR3 DNA reads TGTGCCAGCCGAATAACAGGGAACACTGAAGCTTTCTTT. Translating gives CASRITGNTEAFF. The entire variable domain, with the rest obtained from reference TRBV28 and TRBJ1-1, is as follows: DVKVTQSSRYLVKRTGEKVFLECVQDMDHENMFWYRQDPGLGLRLIYFSYDVKMKEKGDIPEGYSVSREKKERFSLILESASTNQTSMYLCASRITGNTEAFFGQGTRLTVV.

The chain is built from TRBV4-1 and TRBJ2-7; no firm D call. This CDR3 region has 14 residues. Trimming shortened V by 2 bases and J by 5 bases, and 13 bases separated the two germline ends. Germline V gene lookup returns CDR1 MGHRA and CDR2 YSYEKL. This chain's CDR3 is CASSQIPGPHEQYF. DNA for the CDR3: TGCGCCAGCAGCCAAATTCCGGGTCCCCACGAGCAGTACTTC.

The V call is TRBV12-2, the J call TRBJ1-3; the table's TRBD1 call for D was not verified on the DNA. TRBV12-2 is noted as a pseudogene. This CDR3 has 20 amino acids. The CDR3 here is CASRINPSPGTANSGNTIYF. The CDR3 DNA sequence: TGTGCAAGTCGCATAAACCCTAGTCCCGGGACAGCAAACTCTGGAAACACCATATATTTT.

J is TRBJ1-2 and V is TRBV18; 10 bases map to TRBD1. J was trimmed by 8 bases and V by 0 bases; bases with no gene match: 6. CDR1 KGHSH and CDR2 LQKENI come from the germline V gene. The CDR3 length is 15 residues. CDR3 protein: CASSPPDRGREGYTF. CDR3 DNA sequence: TGTGCCAGCTCACCACCGGACAGGGGGAGAGAAGGCTACACCTTC.

The genes are TRBV6-5 and TRBJ2-5; weak D call: TRBD2 (6 bases). Germline CDR1 and CDR2: MNHEY and SVGAGI. V lost 5 bases and J lost 5, with 15 bases in between. This CDR3 has 14 amino acids. The CDR3 loop reads CASSRDWKDETQYF. In DNA, the CDR3 is TGTGCCAGCAGTAGGGACTGGAAAGATGAGACCCAGTACTTC.

V usage is TRBV29-1 and J usage is TRBJ2-5; a weak D match, TRBD2 (6 bases). CDR3 size: 13 residues. The germline gives CDR1 SQVTM, CDR2 ANQGSEA. Trimming cost V 3 bases and J 1 base, with 9 bases left between them. The CDR3 sequence is CSVDGSGQETQYF. The CDR3 region has the DNA TGCAGCGTTGACGGTAGCGGCCAAGAGACCCAGTACTTC.

The V gene is TRBV7-2, the J gene TRBJ2-1, with 14 bases matching TRBD2. Trimming removed 0 bases from V and 3 bases from J; junction bases left unmatched: 4. The germline gives CDR1 SGHTA, CDR2 FQGNSA. The CDR3 sequence is 18 residues long. The CDR3 coding sequence is TGTGCCAGCAGCTTAGCTCAGACTAGCGGGGGGGGCTACAATGAGCAGTTCTTC. It codes for CASSLAQTSGGGYNEQFF. The variable domain in full, completed from reference TRBV7-2 and TRBJ2-1, reads GAGVSQSPSNKVTEKGKDVELRCDPISGHTALYWYRQSLGQGLEFLIYFQGNSAPDKSGLPSDRFSAERTGGSVSTLTIQRTQQEDSAVYLCASSLAQTSGGGYNEQFFGPGTRLTVL.

This chain connects TRBV27 to TRBJ2-1, with 10 bases matching TRBD2. Germline CDR1 is MNHEY and CDR2 is SMNVEV (reference sequence). CDR3 size: 15 residues. Trimming cost V 4 bases and J 8 bases; bases outside gene matches: 8. CDR3 DNA sequence: TGTGCCAGCAGTTGGCTAGCGGGAGTTAGGGATGAGCAGTTCTTC. Amino acid sequence: CASSWLAGVRDEQFF.

The rearrangement uses TRBV25-1 and TRBJ2-3; 7 bases map to TRBD2. J lost 6 bases, V lost 2 bases, and 8 bases had no gene match. CDR3 length equals 15 residues. Per the germline V gene, CDR1 is MGHDK and CDR2 is SYGVNS. This chain's CDR3 is CASSEVGGDVDTQYF. The DNA for the CDR3 is TGTGCCAGCAGTGAAGTTGGGGGGGATGTCGATACGCAGTATTTT.

In this sample, this clone turned up once. This chain uses TRBV4-1 with TRBJ2-7; 7 nucleotides align to TRBD2. Looked up from germline, CDR1 is MGHRA and CDR2 is YSYEKL. The CDR3 contains 14 residues. The V and J ends lost 4 bases and 4 bases, in that order; junction bases with no gene match: 7. The CDR3 reads CASSPGLDTYEQYF. In nucleotides, the CDR3 is TGCGCCAGCAGCCCTGGACTAGATACGTACGAGCAGTACTTC.

The chain is built from TRBV10-1 and TRBJ2-2; D call uncertain. The CDR3 totals 13 residues. V dropped 4 bases and J dropped 7 bases, with 10 bases sitting between them. CDR1 and CDR2 (germline): WNHNN, SYGVQD (reference sequence). The CDR3 sequence is CASSAVGNGELFF. The CDR3 DNA reads as TGCGCCAGCAGTGCCGTGGGAAACGGGGAGCTGTTTTTT.

The rearrangement joins TRBV6-6 to TRBJ2-3; D is possibly TRBD2 (5 bases). The CDR3 loop spans 16 amino acids. V lost 2 bases and J lost 0, with 12 bases in between. CDR1 is MNHNY, CDR2 SVGAGI, per germline (reference sequence). The CDR3: CASSYGEIRSTDTQYF. The CDR3, as DNA: TGTGCCAGCAGTTACGGGGAGATCCGTAGCACAGATACGCAGTATTTT.

CDR3 residues: CASSSSLTGEQFF. In nucleotides, the CDR3 is TGTGCCAGCAGCTCCTCATTAACCGGTGAGCAGTTCTTC. The rearrangement joins TRBV11-2 to TRBJ2-1; D not certain. This CDR3 comprises 13 residues. Germline CDR1 is SGHAT and CDR2 is FQNNGV. V was shortened by 4 bases and J by 9 bases, with 13 bases between the two germline ends.

V and J are TRBV2 and TRBJ1-4; the D gene is possibly TRBD1 (5 bases). Germline CDR1 and CDR2: SNHLY and FYNNEI. This CDR3 spans 13 amino acids. Trimming took 10 bases from V and 4 from J, leaving 13 bases between them. The DNA of the CDR3 is TGTGCCACCGGACGGGACCATAATGAAAAACTGTTTTTT. It yields the protein CATGRDHNEKLFF.